Shown below are 19 T cell receptor beta chains from a single sample sequenced in a study of HIV-infected patients and healthy controls. The repertoire came from unfractionated whole blood and reflected all unsorted peripheral T cells. cDNA was made from approximately 500 ng RNA using alpha and beta constant primers. Alpha and beta chain libraries were made separately by chain-specific third strand synthesis with multiplexing indices. TCRdb analysed the 5' RACE reads with MiXCR anew, one entry per CDR3 protein. The sample holds about 17,000 distinct CDR3 sequences, 9.5% to 13% seen once. Sequenced input: blood. These receptor sequences come from an adult in good health.

V gene TRBV29-1 combines with J gene TRBJ2-7; possibly TRBD1 for D (6 bases). CDR1 is SQVTM, CDR2 ANQGSEA, per germline. This CDR3 region has 12 residues. Trimming removed 1 base from V and 2 bases from J, with 6 bases in between. CDR3 loop: CSVEGTAYEQYF. The CDR3 coding sequence is TGCAGCGTTGAAGGGACAGCCTACGAGCAGTACTTC.

This clonotype has at least ten counts. The rearrangement uses TRBV5-8 and TRBJ2-1, with 10 bases aligning to TRBD1. V gave up 4 bases and J gave up 6 bases; unmatched junction bases: 4. The CDR3 has 14 amino acids. CDR1 and CDR2 from the germline V gene are SGHTS and YDEGEE. The CDR3 loop reads CASSPGTGVNEQFF. The CDR3, as DNA: TGTGCCAGCAGCCCCGGGACAGGGGTCAATGAGCAGTTCTTC.

This clonotype turned up a few times. The chain joins TRBV6-2 or TRBV6-3 to TRBJ2-7; 10 bases are a match to TRBD2. Looked up from germline, CDR1 is MNHEY and CDR2 is SVGEGT. This CDR3 has 15 amino acids. Germline trimming cut 6 bases from V and 2 bases from J; bases unmatched to any gene: 7. The DNA of the CDR3 is TGTGCCAGCAGAACACTAGCGGGGTTTACCTACGAGCAGTACTTC. Its protein product is CASRTLAGFTYEQYF.

The chain combines TRBV24-1 with TRBJ2-1, with 8 bases lining up with TRBD2. Germline values: CDR1 KGHDR, CDR2 SFDVKD. Unmatched junction bases numbered 7, after V lost 2 bases and J lost 8 bases. The CDR3 is 15 residues long. Written as DNA, the CDR3 is TGTGCCACCAGTGATTCCAGGTCCGGGGGGGATGAGCAGTTCTTC. This sequence encodes CATSDSRSGGDEQFF.

The CDR3 bases are TGTGCCAGCAGCGCGCCGGGACTAGCGGACGCTGACGAGCAGTACTTC. It encodes CASSAPGLADADEQYF. The chain carries TRBV7-9 and TRBJ2-7, with 11 bases fitting TRBD2. This CDR3 region has 16 residues. Germline V gives CDR1 SEHNR, CDR2 FQNEAQ (reference sequence). V was clipped by 5 bases and J by 5 bases; unmatched bases: 11. Full variable domain (missing parts from reference TRBV7-9 and TRBJ2-7): DTGVSQNPRHKITKRGQNVTFRCDPISEHNRLYWYRQTLGQGPEFLTYFQNEAQLEKSRLLSDRFSAERPKGSFSTLEIQRTEQGDSAMYLCASSAPGLADADEQYFGPGTRLTVT.

This clonotype was picked up many times. This sequence joins TRBV4-2 and TRBJ2-6, with a weak D call TRBD2 (6 bases). V was shortened by 1 base and J by 2 bases, with 9 bases between the two germline ends. In germline, CDR1 is LGHNA, CDR2 YNFKEQ. The CDR3 loop spans 16 amino acids. CDR3 DNA sequence: TGTGCCAGCAGCCAAGGGGAGGCGGCTGGGGCCAACGTCCTGACTTTC. This encodes CASSQGEAAGANVLTF.

The sample holds many counts of this clonotype. The CDR3 region has the DNA TGTGCCAGCAGCTCGAGGGGGATCGCGGCCGGGGAGCTGTTTTTT. It codes for CASSSRGIAAGELFF. V gene TRBV27 combines with J gene TRBJ2-2; TRBD1 might be the D (6 bases). Deletions cut 6 bases from V and 6 bases from J, with 17 bases between. Germline V gene sequence: CDR1 MNHEY, CDR2 SMNVEV (reference sequence). This CDR3 region has 15 residues.

This clonotype was counted at least ten times. The chain is built from TRBV14 and TRBJ1-1, with 8 nucleotides matching TRBD1. The CDR3 runs to 16 residues. V lost 4 bases to trimming and J lost 6 bases; unmatched junction nucleotides: 13. Germline assignment: CDR1 SGHDN and CDR2 FVKESK. The CDR3 region is CASSPVRGQGSAEAFF. CDR3 nucleotides: TGTGCCAGCAGCCCGGTCAGGGGGCAGGGTAGCGCTGAAGCTTTCTTT.

This clonotype was seen repeatedly, ten times or more. This chain connects TRBV10-3 to TRBJ1-2; D gene ambiguous. Germline V gives CDR1 ENHRY, CDR2 SYGVKD. The CDR3 spans 14 residues. Trimming cost V 0 bases and J 2 bases, with 7 bases left between them. The CDR3 protein is CAISESGRNYGYTF. CDR3 sequence (DNA): TGTGCCATCAGTGAGTCGGGTCGGAACTATGGCTACACCTTC.

This clonotype was counted ten times or more. The chain combines TRBV7-9 with TRBJ1-5; 7 bases are a match to TRBD1. Germline CDR1 and CDR2: SEHNR and FQNEAQ (reference sequence). The CDR3 extends over 14 amino acids. V lost 6 bases and J lost 4; bases outside the gene matches: 6. The DNA of the CDR3 is TGTGCCAGCAGTTGGGGGGACAGAAATCAGCCCCAGCATTTT. Its protein product is CASSWGDRNQPQHF.

The rearrangement joins TRBV19 to TRBJ2-3; D is perhaps TRBD2 (6 bases). CDR1 is LNHDA and CDR2 is SQIVND in the germline V gene (reference sequence). The CDR3 has 17 residues. Trimming stripped 6 bases from V and 3 bases from J, with 22 bases between. Written as DNA, the CDR3 is TGTGCCAGTAGCGGGCTAGCGAGATACAAACGGACAGATACGCAGTATTTT. It encodes CASSGLARYKRTDTQYF.

This rearrangement joins TRBV12-3 or TRBV12-4 to TRBJ2-3; D is unclear. The CDR3 loop spans 12 amino acids. Trimming shortened V by 3 bases and J by 10 bases, and 11 bases separated the two germline ends. The CDR3 loop reads CASSFDQRAQYF. As DNA, the CDR3 is TGTGCCAGCAGTTTCGACCAGCGCGCGCAGTATTTT.

In its sample, this clonotype was seen many times. J is TRBJ1-1 and V is TRBV6-2 or TRBV6-3, with D perhaps TRBD1 (6 bases). This CDR3 spans 16 amino acids. Germline assignment: CDR1 MNHEY and CDR2 SVGEGT. Deletions cut 4 bases from V and 0 bases from J, with 15 bases between. CDR3 in DNA: TGTGCCAGCAGTTCCTACGTGGGGGCACTGAACACTGAAGCTTTCTTT. Encoded protein: CASSSYVGALNTEAFF.

This clonotype was counted between two and nine times. The chain uses TRBV30 and TRBJ2-7, with 8 bases fitting TRBD2. CDR3 length equals 15 residues. V shed 1 base and J 3 bases; nucleotides not matched to a gene: 8. Germline V CDR1 and CDR2: GTSNPN, SVGIG (reference sequence). Here the CDR3 reads CAWSAGRGRYYEQYF. CDR3 bases: TGTGCCTGGAGTGCCGGGAGGGGAAGGTACTACGAGCAGTACTTC.

This clonotype is judged medium-sized. V usage is TRBV5-6 and J usage is TRBJ2-7; 7 bases match TRBD1. Germline V lookup: CDR1 SGHDT, CDR2 YYEEEE. CDR3 length equals 16 residues. Germline trimming cut 4 bases from V and 3 bases from J; bases unmatched to any gene: 13. CDR3 residues: CASSPLGRGQIYEQYF. In DNA, the CDR3 is TGTGCCAGCAGCCCCCTCGGCCGGGGACAGATCTACGAGCAGTACTTC.

This chain links TRBV2 with TRBJ2-3, with TRBD2 identical over 8 bases. Looked up from germline, CDR1 is SNHLY and CDR2 is FYNNEI. Trimming took 6 bases from V and 4 from J; bases not matched to a gene: 12. The CDR3 covers 16 residues. Written as DNA, the CDR3 is TGTGCCAGCAGGGGGAAGCGGGAGAAGGAGGCAGATACGCAGTATTTT. It specifies CASRGKREKEADTQYF.

This clonotype was seen repeatedly, ten times or more. The rearrangement links TRBV5-5 to TRBJ2-1, with TRBD2 matching 16 bases. Per germline, CDR1 SGHKS and CDR2 YYEKEE (reference sequence). With V trimmed by 3 bases and J by 9 bases, 6 bases remained unmatched. The CDR3 is made up of 16 amino acids. Here the CDR3 reads CASSSGTSGRAPEQFF. The CDR3, as DNA: TGTGCCAGCAGCTCCGGGACTAGCGGGAGGGCCCCTGAGCAGTTCTTC.

This clonotype was detected ten times or more. The J gene is TRBJ2-1, the V gene TRBV20-1; D is possibly TRBD2 (6 bases). This CDR3 contains 15 residues. V was shortened by 1 base and J by 2 bases, with 12 bases between the two germline ends. CDR1 and CDR2 from the germline V gene are DFQATT and SNEGSKA (reference sequence). CDR3 nucleotide sequence: TGCAGTGCTAGAGCCCCGGAGGGGCCCTACAATGAGCAGTTCTTC. This codes for CSARAPEGPYNEQFF.

In this sample, this clonotype is medium-sized. The chain uses TRBV20-1 and TRBJ2-5, with D tentatively TRBD1 (6 bases). V shed 4 bases and J shed 5 bases, with 14 bases lying between them. The germline gives CDR1 DFQATT, CDR2 SNEGSKA (reference sequence). This CDR3 region has 13 residues. The CDR3 protein is CSATQGHSETQYF. DNA for the CDR3: TGCAGTGCTACCCAGGGACATTCCGAGACCCAGTACTTC.